These 14 T cell receptor beta chains share one sample of origin, sequenced in a study of early T cells in non-severe SARS-CoV-2 infection. Via MiXCR, TCRdb re-called the 5' RACE reads, giving one row per CDR3 protein. Of more than 45,000 distinct CDR3 sequences listed, roughly 5.9% were seen once; the top ten hold 6.8%. The sample comprised whole blood. The receptors shown here come from an adult who was a healthcare worker with PCR-confirmed SARS-CoV-2 infection or an uninfected control (not recorded which).

This clonotype came up a few times. The chain joins TRBV27 to TRBJ2-3, with 9 bases fitting TRBD2. This CDR3 is 16 amino acids long. Germline CDR1 and CDR2: MNHEY and SMNVEV (reference sequence). With V trimmed by 3 bases and J by 6 bases, 10 bases remained unmatched. The CDR3 sequence: CASSFEPAGGWDTQYF. CDR3 DNA sequence: TGTGCCAGCAGTTTCGAGCCAGCGGGAGGATGGGATACGCAGTATTTT.

This clonotype was picked up a small number of times. This chain connects TRBV20-1 to TRBJ2-5; D is uncertain. This CDR3 is built from 15 residues. Germline CDR1 is DFQATT and CDR2 is SNEGSKA (reference sequence). V lost 3 bases and J 3 bases, leaving 17 bases between the germline ends. The CDR3 DNA reads as TGCAGTGCTAGCCCGAGAGAAAGGTGGAAAGAGACCCAGTACTTC. It codes for CSASPRERWKETQYF.

The table lists this clonotype with many counts. In nucleotides, the CDR3 is TGTGCCAGCGGGTCTTCGGAGAGCACAGATACGCAGTATTTT. Translated, it gives CASGSSESTDTQYF. This rearrangement joins TRBV6-2 or TRBV6-3 to TRBJ2-3, with D unclear. The germline CDR1 and CDR2 sequences are MNHEY and SVGEGT. The CDR3 runs to 14 residues. Trimming cost V 8 bases and J 0 bases, with 12 bases left between them.

This clonotype showed up many times. This chain links TRBV20-1 with TRBJ2-1; D may be TRBD2 (7 bases). From germline, CDR1 is DFQATT and CDR2 SNEGSKA (reference sequence). Between the trimmed V and J ends, which lost 6 bases and 7 bases, there was a span of 28 bases. The CDR3 is 17 amino acids. The CDR3: CSAPLGGRDLLRNEQFF. For the CDR3, the DNA is TGCAGTGCCCCCCTCGGGGGGCGGGACCTACTACGGAATGAGCAGTTCTTC.

This clonotype was recorded at least ten times. The rearrangement uses TRBV20-1 and TRBJ1-5; D may be TRBD1 (5 bases). CDR1 and CDR2 from the germline V gene are DFQATT and SNEGSKA (reference sequence). Trimming stripped 0 bases from V and 0 bases from J, with 12 bases between. This CDR3 contains 16 residues. CDR3 nucleotide sequence: TGCAGTGCTAGAGATTCAGGGCTCAGTAGCAATCAGCCCCAGCATTTT. Its translation: CSARDSGLSSNQPQHF.

Concerning this clonotype: A much larger clone sits a single nucleotide away, making a read error possible. The chain joins TRBV13 to TRBJ2-1; no definite D call. The CDR3 is made up of 12 amino acids. CDR1 is PRHDT, CDR2 FYEKMQ, per germline (reference sequence). Between the trimmed V and J ends, which lost 8 bases and 8 bases, there was a span of 13 bases. The CDR3 bases are TGTGCCAGCTGCACCGTGGGTGATGAGCAGTTCTTC. Translated: CASCTVGDEQFF. The complete variable domain, with remaining parts taken from reference TRBV13 and TRBJ2-1, reads AAGVIQSPRHLIKEKRETATLKCYPIPRHDTVYWYQQGPGQDPQFLISFYEKMQSDKGSIPDRFSAQQFSDYHSELNMSSLELGDSALYFCASCTVGDEQFFGPGTRLTVL.

The sample holds many counts of this clonotype. The chain couples TRBV19 to TRBJ2-7, with a tentative D call TRBD1 (5 bases). The V end was cut by 3 bases, the J end by 1 base, with 7 bases between. Per germline, CDR1 LNHDA and CDR2 SQIVND (reference sequence). CDR3 length: 13 amino acids. The DNA for the CDR3 is TGTGCCAGTAGTATGGGGCAATCCTACGAGCAGTACTTC. It codes for CASSMGQSYEQYF.

This chain connects TRBV4-1 to TRBJ2-2, with D perhaps matching TRBD1 or TRBD2 (7 bases each). The V and J ends lost 4 bases and 6 bases respectively, with 18 bases between them. The CDR3 is 16 residues long. Germline-derived CDR1 and CDR2 are MGHRA and YSYEKL. This CDR3 reads CASSPLPTGRAGELFF. CDR3 in DNA: TGCGCCAGCAGCCCTCTCCCGACAGGGAGGGCCGGGGAGCTGTTTTTT.

There are many counts of this clonotype. This chain uses TRBV27 with TRBJ2-3; no clear D gene. Per the germline V gene, CDR1 is MNHEY and CDR2 is SMNVEV (reference sequence). The CDR3 spans 13 residues. The V and J ends lost 0 bases and 6 bases respectively, with 7 bases between them. DNA for the CDR3: TGTGCCAGCAGTTTATCGTTGGCCGATACGCAGTATTTT. This gives the protein CASSLSLADTQYF.

The sample holds a few counts of this clonotype. The rearrangement uses TRBV30 and TRBJ1-4; tentative D call: TRBD1 (6 bases). Germline-derived CDR1 and CDR2 are GTSNPN and SVGIG (reference sequence). This CDR3 comprises 15 residues. V was pared by 0 bases and J by 3 bases, with 11 bases between. CDR3 sequence reads: CAWSVGAGSNEKLFF. The CDR3 DNA reads TGTGCCTGGAGTGTGGGGGCAGGGTCTAATGAAAAACTGTTTTTT.

This clonotype was counted at least ten times. At one end, the junction sequence differs from germline, possibly due to a read error. CDR3 residues: CASSLGEGRYGYTF. As DNA, the CDR3 is TGCGCCAGCAGTTTGGGGGAGGGGCGCTATGGCTACACCTTC. This sequence joins TRBV5-1 and TRBJ1-2; a weak D match, TRBD1 (5 bases). CDR3 length equals 14 residues. Germline CDR1 reads SGHRS; CDR2 reads YFSETQ.

This clonotype was detected many times. This sequence joins TRBV27 and TRBJ2-1; TRBD2 matches 13 bases. With V trimmed by 0 bases and J by 1 base, 12 bases remained unmatched. Germline V gene lookup returns CDR1 MNHEY and CDR2 SMNVEV (reference sequence). The CDR3 contains 21 residues. The CDR3 reads CASSLSTPRTSGRRSYNEQFF. Written as DNA, the CDR3 is TGTGCCAGCAGTTTATCGACCCCCCGGACTAGCGGGAGACGTTCCTACAATGAGCAGTTCTTC.

This clonotype came up many times. The rearrangement links TRBV6-2 or TRBV6-3 to TRBJ1-1, with no clear D. The V end lost 0 bases, the J end lost 1 base, and 6 bases lay between the germline ends. The germline CDR1 and CDR2 sequences are MNHEY and SVGEGT. The length of the CDR3 is 14 residues. CDR3: CASSYSQRNTEAFF. The CDR3 DNA is TGTGCCAGCAGTTACTCGCAGAGGAACACTGAAGCTTTCTTT.

This clonotype was observed a few times. The gene calls are TRBV29-1 and TRBJ2-7; TRBD1 matches 9 bases. Trimming cost V 8 bases and J 2 bases; bases outside gene matches: 10. The CDR3 sequence is 14 residues long. Germline assignment: CDR1 SQVTM and CDR2 ANQGSEA. The CDR3 nucleotides are TGCAGCTTCCGCCGAGGGACAGGGACCTACGAGCAGTACTTC. Its translation is CSFRRGTGTYEQYF.